One and the same sample provided the 19 T cell receptor beta chains below, sequenced in a study of CD8+ T cells in alopecia areata. Noted treatment: oral pan-JAK inhibitor, 5-10 mg twice daily. Extracted RNA was reverse transcribed into cDNA, the sequencing template. This table comes from immunoSEQ multiplex PCR, and its TCRdb copy is limited to in-frame clones, with some not included. The data contain roughly 100,000 clones, approximately 90% of them singletons. Specimen: CD8+ T cells sorted from blood, collected between weeks 30 and 35, from a patient treated with tofacitinib. The receptor set was obtained from a human donor with alopecia areata.

This sequence joins TRBV13 and TRBJ2-7, with unresolved D. Trimming left V 4 bases short and J 0 bases short, with 4 bases between. CDR1 PRHDT and CDR2 FYEKMQ come from the germline V gene (reference sequence). The CDR3 runs to 12 residues. CDR3 region: CASSSLSYEQYF. CDR3 nucleotides: TGTGCCAGCAGCTCCCTCTCCTACGAGCAGTACTTC. The full variable domain, completed using reference TRBV13 and TRBJ2-7, is AAGVIQSPRHLIKEKRETATLKCYPIPRHDTVYWYQQGPGQDPQFLISFYEKMQSDKGSIPDRFSAQQFSDYHSELNMSSLELGDSALYFCASSSLSYEQYFGPGTRLTVT.

This chain links TRBV5-4 with TRBJ1-4; TRBD1 aligns across 8 bases. This CDR3 contains 13 residues. In germline, CDR1 is SGHNT, CDR2 YYREEE (reference sequence). Trimming removed 2 bases from V and 10 bases from J; junction bases left unmatched: 4. CDR3 sequence: CASSFRGRRKLFF. The CDR3 DNA reads TGTGCCAGCAGCTTCAGGGGGCGGCGAAAACTGTTTTTT.

This clone occurred once. This chain uses TRBV6-1 with TRBJ2-7, with D hard to call. Trimming cost V 3 bases and J 2 bases, with 8 bases left between them. Germline V CDR1 and CDR2: MNHNS, SASEGT. The CDR3 extends over 13 amino acids. The DNA of the CDR3 is TGTGCCAGCAGTGAGGCCAGCCCCTACGAGCAGTACTTC. This encodes CASSEASPYEQYF.

The chain has TRBV27 and TRBJ2-7; 8 bases line up with TRBD2. Per germline, CDR1 MNHEY and CDR2 SMNVEV (reference sequence). The CDR3 runs to 15 residues. Losses at the gene ends were 5 bases for V and 3 bases for J; bases not matched to a gene: 9. DNA of the CDR3: TGTGCCAGCAGTCCCTCAGCGGGGGCAGGCTACGAGCAGTACTTC. Protein sequence: CASSPSAGAGYEQYF.

The rearrangement joins TRBV6-5 to TRBJ2-7; no reliable D call. Germline V gene sequence: CDR1 MNHEY, CDR2 SVGAGI. The CDR3 is made up of 14 amino acids. Trimming stripped 2 bases from V and 2 bases from J, with 10 bases between. The chain's CDR3 is CASSYGDTTYEQYF. DNA for the CDR3: TGTGCCAGCAGTTACGGTGACACTACCTACGAGCAGTACTTC.

The V call is TRBV18, the J call TRBJ2-2; 11 bases line up with TRBD2. Germline CDR1 reads KGHSH; CDR2 reads LQKENI. J lost 3 bases, V lost 2 bases, and 8 bases had no gene match. The CDR3 is 18 amino acids. The CDR3, as DNA: TGTGCCAGCTCACCAGCCGGGACTAGCGGAGAGGACACCGGGGAGCTGTTTTTT. Residues: CASSPAGTSGEDTGELFF. Combining the CDR3 with reference TRBV18 and TRBJ2-2 gives the whole variable domain NAGVMQNPRHLVRRRGQEARLRCSPMKGHSHVYWYRQLPEEGLKFMVYLQKENIIDESGMPKERFSAEFPKEGPSILRIQQVVRGDSAAYFCASSPAGTSGEDTGELFFGEGSRLTVL.

V and J are TRBV6-1 and TRBJ1-1; TRBD1 agrees at 7 bases. Germline loops: CDR1 MNHNS, CDR2 SASEGT. The CDR3 sequence is 14 residues long. The V gene end was trimmed by 4 bases and the J gene end by 2 bases; junction bases not matched to a gene: 4. The DNA for the CDR3 is TGTGCCAGCAGTGGGACAGGCGCAAACACTGAAGCTTTCTTT. Protein: CASSGTGANTEAFF.

This rearrangement joins TRBV14 to TRBJ2-3; weak D call: TRBD1 (7 bases). The germline V gene encodes CDR1 SGHDN and CDR2 FVKESK. Trimming took 4 bases from V and 3 from J, leaving 17 bases between them. This CDR3 contains 16 residues. CDR3 DNA sequence: TGTGCCAGCAGCCCCCGAGGAGGGGGCGCGACAGATACGCAGTATTTT. This codes for CASSPRGGGATDTQYF.

V is TRBV5-4 and J is TRBJ1-1; maybe TRBD1 (5 bases). The germline V and J ends were trimmed by 6 bases and 3 bases, with 9 bases remaining between them. Per the germline V gene, CDR1 is SGHNT and CDR2 is YYREEE (reference sequence). This CDR3 is built from 12 residues. CDR3 sequence: CASKVGDTEAFF. CDR3 DNA: TGTGCCAGCAAAGTAGGGGACACTGAAGCTTTCTTT.

The rearrangement uses TRBV29-1 and TRBJ2-5; D is unclear. Germline V gives CDR1 SQVTM, CDR2 ANQGSEA. The CDR3 totals 11 residues. The V end lost 3 bases, the J end lost 4 bases, and 6 bases lay between the germline ends. CDR3 protein: CSVDAAETQYF. CDR3 DNA: TGCAGCGTTGACGCCGCAGAGACCCAGTACTTC.

The rearrangement links TRBV7-2 to TRBJ2-7, with 9 bases lining up with TRBD2. Trimming took 1 base from V and 3 from J; bases not matched to a gene: 10. CDR3 length equals 17 residues. In germline, CDR1 is SGHTA, CDR2 FQGNSA. CDR3 coding DNA: TGTGCCAGCAGCTTAGACGGCCGCGCGGGAGGGGGCTACGAGCAGTACTTC. It is translated as CASSLDGRAGGGYEQYF.

The chain employs TRBV6-5 and TRBJ2-1, with no clear D. The V and J ends lost 2 bases and 10 bases respectively, with 15 bases between them. This CDR3 is built from 14 residues. Germline V gene sequence: CDR1 MNHEY, CDR2 SVGAGI. CDR3: CASSYRSSVVEQFF. Here the CDR3 DNA reads TGTGCCAGCAGTTACCGTAGCTCGGTGGTCGAGCAGTTCTTC.

The chain recombines TRBV7-9 with TRBJ1-1; TRBD1 matches 8 bases. The CDR3 sequence is 14 residues long. After removal of 5 bases from V and 6 bases from J, the junction contained 8 bases not matched to a gene. Per germline, CDR1 SEHNR and CDR2 FQNEAQ (reference sequence). The CDR3 protein is CASSGPGGTAEAFF. DNA for the CDR3: TGTGCCAGCAGCGGACCAGGGGGCACGGCTGAAGCTTTCTTT.

This chain links TRBV6-1 with TRBJ1-5; D might be TRBD1 (5 bases). This CDR3 spans 14 amino acids. V shed 6 bases and J shed 7 bases, with 16 bases lying between them. From germline, CDR1 is MNHNS and CDR2 SASEGT. The CDR3: CASSDRDQGQPQHF. In DNA, the CDR3 is TGTGCCAGCAGCGACCGGGATCAGGGCCAGCCCCAGCATTTT.

There are a few counts of this clone. This chain links TRBV29-1 with TRBJ1-1, with a weak D call TRBD1 (6 bases). Germline V gives CDR1 SQVTM, CDR2 ANQGSEA. V was trimmed by 5 bases and J by 6 bases, leaving 16 bases between them. The CDR3 runs 13 residues. CDR3 sequence: CSVRPAGASEAFF. CDR3 nucleotides: TGCAGCGTTCGCCCAGCGGGGGCTTCTGAAGCTTTCTTT.

The V gene is TRBV7-9, the J gene TRBJ1-1; 8 bases agree with TRBD1. The V gene's germline CDR1 is SEHNR and CDR2 FQNEAQ (reference sequence). With V trimmed by 4 bases and J by 1 base, 5 bases remained unmatched. The CDR3 runs to 15 residues. This CDR3 is CASSSGQGTNTEAFF. In DNA, the CDR3 is TGTGCCAGCAGCTCAGGACAGGGAACGAACACTGAAGCTTTCTTT.

Remarks on this clone: Sequence at one end of the junction differs from germline and may be a read error. V gene TRBV7-7 combines with J gene TRBJ1-1; maybe TRBD1 (6 bases). This CDR3 has 14 residues. CDR1 is SSHAT and CDR2 is FNYEAQ in the germline V gene (reference sequence). The CDR3: CASSPYRVGTEAFF. CDR3 DNA sequence: TGTGCTAGCAGCCCGTACAGGGTCGGCACTGAAGCTTTCTTT.

The J gene is TRBJ2-7, the V gene TRBV2; 12 nucleotides align to TRBD1. V lost 3 bases, J lost 7 bases, and 4 bases stayed unmatched. The CDR3 has 14 amino acids. The V gene's germline CDR1 is SNHLY and CDR2 FYNNEI. DNA of the CDR3: TGTGCCAGCAGTGAGGGACAGGGGGCACGGGAGCAGTACTTC. Translation: CASSEGQGAREQYF.

V is TRBV11-2 and J is TRBJ2-3, with D possibly TRBD2 on 5 matching bases. V dropped 4 bases and J dropped 5 bases, with 13 bases sitting between them. CDR1 and CDR2 from the germline V gene are SGHAT and FQNNGV. The length of the CDR3 is 14 residues. CDR3 in amino acids: CASSSDSAGDTQYF. The CDR3 DNA follows: TGTGCCAGCAGCTCTGACTCGGCGGGAGATACGCAGTATTTT.